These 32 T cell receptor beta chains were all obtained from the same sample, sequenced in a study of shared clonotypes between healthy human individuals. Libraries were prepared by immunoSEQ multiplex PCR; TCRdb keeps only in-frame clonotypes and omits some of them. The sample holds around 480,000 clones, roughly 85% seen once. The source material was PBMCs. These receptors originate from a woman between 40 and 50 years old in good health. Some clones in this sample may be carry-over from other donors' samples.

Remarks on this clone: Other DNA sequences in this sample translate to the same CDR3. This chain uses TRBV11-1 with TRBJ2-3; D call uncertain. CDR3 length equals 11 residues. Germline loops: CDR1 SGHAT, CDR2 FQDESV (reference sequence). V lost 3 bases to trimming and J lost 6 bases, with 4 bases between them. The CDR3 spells CASSLTDTQYF. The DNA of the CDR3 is TGTGCCAGCAGCTTGACTGATACGCAGTATTTT.

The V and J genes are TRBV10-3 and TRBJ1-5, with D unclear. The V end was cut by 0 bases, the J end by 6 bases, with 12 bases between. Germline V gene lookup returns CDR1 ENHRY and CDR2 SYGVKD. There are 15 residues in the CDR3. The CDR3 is CAISESLGIRQPQHF. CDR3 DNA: TGTGCCATCAGTGAGTCACTGGGAATACGTCAGCCCCAGCATTTT.

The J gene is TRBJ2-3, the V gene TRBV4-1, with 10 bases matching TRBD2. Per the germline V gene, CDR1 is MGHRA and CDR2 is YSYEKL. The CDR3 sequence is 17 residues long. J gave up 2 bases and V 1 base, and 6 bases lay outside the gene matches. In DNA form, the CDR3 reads TGCGCCAGCAGCCAAGGACTAGCGGGTCCCCTCACAGATACGCAGTATTTT. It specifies CASSQGLAGPLTDTQYF.

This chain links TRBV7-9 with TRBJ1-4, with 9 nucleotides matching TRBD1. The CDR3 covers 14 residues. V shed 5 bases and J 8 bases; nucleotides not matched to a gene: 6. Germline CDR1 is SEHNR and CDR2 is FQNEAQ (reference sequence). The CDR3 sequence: CASSPRTGEEKLFF. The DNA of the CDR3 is TGTGCCAGCAGCCCCCGGACAGGGGAGGAAAAACTGTTTTTT.

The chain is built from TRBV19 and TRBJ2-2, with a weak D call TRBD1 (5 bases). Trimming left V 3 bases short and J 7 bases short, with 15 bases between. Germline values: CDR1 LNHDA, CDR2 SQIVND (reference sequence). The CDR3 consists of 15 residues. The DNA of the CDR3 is TGTGCCAGTAGTATTGGCTGGAAGCAGGGCGGGGAGCTGTTTTTT. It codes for CASSIGWKQGGELFF.

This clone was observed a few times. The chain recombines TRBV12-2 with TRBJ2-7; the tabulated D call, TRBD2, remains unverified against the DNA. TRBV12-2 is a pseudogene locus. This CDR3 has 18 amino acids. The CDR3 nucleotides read TGTGCAAGTCGCTTTTCGACTGTGCCGGGACTAGCGGGATGCGAGCAGTACTTC. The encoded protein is CASRFSTVPGLAGCEQYF.

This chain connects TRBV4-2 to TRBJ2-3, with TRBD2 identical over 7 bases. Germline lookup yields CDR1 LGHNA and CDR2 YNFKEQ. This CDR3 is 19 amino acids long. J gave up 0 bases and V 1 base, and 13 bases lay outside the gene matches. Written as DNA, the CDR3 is TGTGCCAGCAGCCAAGCCACCTTGGGACTATTAACTAGCACAGATACGCAGTATTTT. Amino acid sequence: CASSQATLGLLTSTDTQYF.

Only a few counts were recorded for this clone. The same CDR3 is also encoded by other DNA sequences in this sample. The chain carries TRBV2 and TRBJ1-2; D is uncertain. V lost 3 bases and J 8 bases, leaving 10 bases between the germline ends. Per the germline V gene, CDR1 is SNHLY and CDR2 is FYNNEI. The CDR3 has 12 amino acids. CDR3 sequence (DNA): TGTGCCAGCAGTGAGACGCCGGGAGGCTACACCTTC. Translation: CASSETPGGYTF. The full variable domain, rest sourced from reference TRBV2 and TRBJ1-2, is EPEVTQTPSHQVTQMGQEVILRCVPISNHLYFYWYRQILGQKVEFLVSFYNNEISEKSEIFDDQFSVERPDGSNFTLKIRSTKLEDSAMYFCASSETPGGYTFGSGTRLTVV.

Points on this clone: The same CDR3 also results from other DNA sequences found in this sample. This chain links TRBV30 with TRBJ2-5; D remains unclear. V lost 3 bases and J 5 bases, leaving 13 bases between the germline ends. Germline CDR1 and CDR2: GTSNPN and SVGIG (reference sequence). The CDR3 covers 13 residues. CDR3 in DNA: TGTGCCTGGAGCCCAGGCGCACAGGAGACCCAGTACTTC. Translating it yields CAWSPGAQETQYF.

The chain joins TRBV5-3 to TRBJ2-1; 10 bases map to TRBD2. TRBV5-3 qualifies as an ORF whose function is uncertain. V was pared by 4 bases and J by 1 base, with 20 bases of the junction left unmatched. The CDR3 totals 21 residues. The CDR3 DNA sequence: TGTGCCAGAAGCAATATGGGCGGCCCAGGGACTAGCGCCTTTTCCTACAATGAGCAGTTCTTC. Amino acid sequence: CARSNMGGPGTSAFSYNEQFF.

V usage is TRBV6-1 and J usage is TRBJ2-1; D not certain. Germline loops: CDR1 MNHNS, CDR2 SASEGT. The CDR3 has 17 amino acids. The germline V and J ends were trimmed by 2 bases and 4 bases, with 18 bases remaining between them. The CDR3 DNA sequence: TGTGCCAGCAGTGAAAGAAATACGGCCGGTTCTTACAATGAGCAGTTCTTC. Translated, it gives CASSERNTAGSYNEQFF.

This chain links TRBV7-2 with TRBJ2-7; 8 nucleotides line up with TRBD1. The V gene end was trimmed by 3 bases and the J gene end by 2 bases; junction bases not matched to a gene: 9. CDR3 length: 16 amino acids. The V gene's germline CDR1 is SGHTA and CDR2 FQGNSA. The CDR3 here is CASSFVPGQDPYEQYF. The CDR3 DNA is TGTGCCAGCAGCTTCGTCCCGGGACAGGACCCCTACGAGCAGTACTTC.

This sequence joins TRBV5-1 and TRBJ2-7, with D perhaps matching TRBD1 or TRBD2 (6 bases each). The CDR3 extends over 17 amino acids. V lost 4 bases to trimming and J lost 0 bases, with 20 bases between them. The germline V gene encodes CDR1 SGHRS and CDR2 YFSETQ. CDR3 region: CASSRGSGDTSSYEQYF. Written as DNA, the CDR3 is TGCGCCAGCAGCCGGGGGTCGGGGGACACGAGCTCCTACGAGCAGTACTTC.

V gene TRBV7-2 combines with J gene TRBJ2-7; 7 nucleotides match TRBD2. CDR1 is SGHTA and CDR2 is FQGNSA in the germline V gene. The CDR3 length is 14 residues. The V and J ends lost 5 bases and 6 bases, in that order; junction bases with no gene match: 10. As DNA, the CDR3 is TGTGCCAGCAGCCCCCGGGGAGGGCCCGGCGAGCAGTACTTC. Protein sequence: CASSPRGGPGEQYF. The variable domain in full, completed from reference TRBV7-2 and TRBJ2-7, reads GAGVSQSPSNKVTEKGKDVELRCDPISGHTALYWYRQSLGQGLEFLIYFQGNSAPDKSGLPSDRFSAERTGGSVSTLTIQRTQQEDSAVYLCASSPRGGPGEQYFGPGTRLTVT.

CDR3 DNA sequence: TGTGCCAGCAGTTTATTGGCAGGGAACACTGAAGCTTTCTTT. Amino acids: CASSLLAGNTEAFF. J is TRBJ1-1 and V is TRBV27; D unresolved. This CDR3 contains 14 residues. V was cut by 1 base and J by 1 base, with 7 bases left in between. Germline lookup yields CDR1 MNHEY and CDR2 SMNVEV (reference sequence).

The CDR3 is CASSRERGQTYEQYF. The CDR3 DNA sequence: TGTGCCAGCAGTCGAGAGCGAGGACAGACCTACGAGCAGTACTTC. The rearrangement uses TRBV28 and TRBJ2-7; D perhaps matches TRBD1 (6 bases). Trimming stripped 5 bases from V and 2 bases from J, with 16 bases between. Germline V CDR1 and CDR2: MDHEN, SYDVKM. The CDR3 consists of 15 residues. Complete variable domain (other parts from reference TRBV28 and TRBJ2-7): DVKVTQSSRYLVKRTGEKVFLECVQDMDHENMFWYRQDPGLGLRLIYFSYDVKMKEKGDIPEGYSVSREKKERFSLILESASTNQTSMYLCASSRERGQTYEQYFGPGTRLTVT.

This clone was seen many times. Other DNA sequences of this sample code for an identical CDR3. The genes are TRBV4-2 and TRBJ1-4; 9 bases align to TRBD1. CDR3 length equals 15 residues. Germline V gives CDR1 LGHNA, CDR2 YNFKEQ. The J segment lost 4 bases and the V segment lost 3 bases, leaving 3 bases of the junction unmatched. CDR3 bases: TGTGCCAGCAGCCAGGACAGGGGCTTTAATGAAAAACTGTTTTTT. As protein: CASSQDRGFNEKLFF.

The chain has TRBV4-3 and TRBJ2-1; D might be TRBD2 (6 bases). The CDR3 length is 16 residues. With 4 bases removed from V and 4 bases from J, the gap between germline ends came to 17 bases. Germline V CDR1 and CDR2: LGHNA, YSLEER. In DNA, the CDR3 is TGCGCCAGCAGCCGTCGGCGGGGAGGAGGGTACAATGAGCAGTTCTTC. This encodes CASSRRRGGGYNEQFF.

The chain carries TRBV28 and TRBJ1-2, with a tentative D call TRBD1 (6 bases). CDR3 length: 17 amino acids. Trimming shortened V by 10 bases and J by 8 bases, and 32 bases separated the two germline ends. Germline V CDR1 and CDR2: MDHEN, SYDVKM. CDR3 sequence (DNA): TGTGCCACCGAGGGGGGGAGAACTGAACCTCGACGGAGGGGCTACACCTTC. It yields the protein CATEGGRTEPRRRGYTF.

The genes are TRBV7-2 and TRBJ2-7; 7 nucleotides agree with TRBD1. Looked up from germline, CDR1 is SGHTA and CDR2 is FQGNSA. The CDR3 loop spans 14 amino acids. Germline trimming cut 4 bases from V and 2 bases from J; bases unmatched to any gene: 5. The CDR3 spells CASSSMRGPYEQYF. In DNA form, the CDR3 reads TGTGCCAGCAGCTCGATGAGGGGGCCCTACGAGCAGTACTTC.

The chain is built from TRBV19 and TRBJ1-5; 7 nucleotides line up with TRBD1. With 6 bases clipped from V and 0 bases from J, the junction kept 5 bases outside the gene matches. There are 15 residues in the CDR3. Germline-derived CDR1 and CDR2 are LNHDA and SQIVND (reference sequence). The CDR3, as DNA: TGTGCCAGTAGCGCTACAGGGGATAGCAATCAGCCCCAGCATTTT. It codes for CASSATGDSNQPQHF. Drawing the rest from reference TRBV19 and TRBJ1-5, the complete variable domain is DGGITQSPKYLFRKEGQNVTLSCEQNLNHDAMYWYRQDPGQGLRLIYYSQIVNDFQKGDIAEGYSVSREKKESFPLTVTSAQKNPTAFYLCASSATGDSNQPQHFGDGTRLSIL.

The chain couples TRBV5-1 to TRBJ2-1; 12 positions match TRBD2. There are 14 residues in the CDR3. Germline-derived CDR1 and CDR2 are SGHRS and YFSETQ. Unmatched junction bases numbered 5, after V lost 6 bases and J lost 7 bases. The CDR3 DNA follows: TGCGCCAGCAAGAAGACTAGCGGGAGTAATGAGCAGTTCTTC. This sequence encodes CASKKTSGSNEQFF.

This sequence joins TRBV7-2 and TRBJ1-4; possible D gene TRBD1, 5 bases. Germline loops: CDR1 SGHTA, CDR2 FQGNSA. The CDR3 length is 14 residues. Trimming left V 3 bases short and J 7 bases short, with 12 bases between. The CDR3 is CASSFTGGSEKLFF. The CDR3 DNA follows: TGTGCCAGCAGCTTCACAGGAGGGAGTGAAAAACTGTTTTTT.

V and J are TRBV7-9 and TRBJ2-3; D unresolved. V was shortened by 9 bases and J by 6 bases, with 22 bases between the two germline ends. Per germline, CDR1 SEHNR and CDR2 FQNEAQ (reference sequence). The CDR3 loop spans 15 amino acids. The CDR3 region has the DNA TGTGCCAGTAACTCGCGAGAACTCGTTTTGGATACGCAGTATTTT. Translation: CASNSRELVLDTQYF.

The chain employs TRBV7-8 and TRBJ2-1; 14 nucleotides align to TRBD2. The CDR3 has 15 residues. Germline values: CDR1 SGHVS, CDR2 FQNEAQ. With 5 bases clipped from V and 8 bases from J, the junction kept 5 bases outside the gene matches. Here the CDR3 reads CASSPGTSGSYEQFF. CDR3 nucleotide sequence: TGTGCCAGCAGCCCCGGGACTAGCGGGAGTTATGAGCAGTTCTTC.

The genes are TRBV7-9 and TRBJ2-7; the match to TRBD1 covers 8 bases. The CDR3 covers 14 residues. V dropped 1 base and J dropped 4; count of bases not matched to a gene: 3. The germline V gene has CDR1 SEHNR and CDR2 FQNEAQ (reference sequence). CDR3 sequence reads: CASSLGTGMYEQYF. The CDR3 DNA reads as TGTGCCAGCAGCTTAGGGACAGGGATGTACGAGCAGTACTTC.

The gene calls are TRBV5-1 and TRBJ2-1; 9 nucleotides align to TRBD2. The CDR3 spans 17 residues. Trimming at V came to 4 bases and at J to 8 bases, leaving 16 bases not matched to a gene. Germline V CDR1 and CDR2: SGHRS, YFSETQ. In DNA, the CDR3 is TGCGCCAGCAGCACACAGGGGTCCAGCGGGAGGAGGGATGAGCAGTTCTTC. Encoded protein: CASSTQGSSGRRDEQFF.

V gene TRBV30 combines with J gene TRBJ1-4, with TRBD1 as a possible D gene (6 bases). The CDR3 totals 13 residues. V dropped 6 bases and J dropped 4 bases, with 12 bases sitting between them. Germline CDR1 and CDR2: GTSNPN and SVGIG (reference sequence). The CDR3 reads CACTRGGNEKLFF. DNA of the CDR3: TGTGCCTGCACAAGGGGGGGTAATGAAAAACTGTTTTTT.

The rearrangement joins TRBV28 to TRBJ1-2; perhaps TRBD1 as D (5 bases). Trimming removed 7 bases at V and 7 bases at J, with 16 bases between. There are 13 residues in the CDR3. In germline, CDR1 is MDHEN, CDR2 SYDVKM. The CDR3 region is CASTAGGVLGYTF. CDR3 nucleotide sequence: TGTGCCAGCACCGCTGGGGGGGTCCTTGGCTACACCTTC.

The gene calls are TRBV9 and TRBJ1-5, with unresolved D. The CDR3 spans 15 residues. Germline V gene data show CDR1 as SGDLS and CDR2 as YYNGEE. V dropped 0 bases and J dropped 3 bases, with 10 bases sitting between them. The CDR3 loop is CASSVAGGSNQPQHF. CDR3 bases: TGTGCCAGCAGCGTAGCTGGTGGTTCCAATCAGCCCCAGCATTTT.

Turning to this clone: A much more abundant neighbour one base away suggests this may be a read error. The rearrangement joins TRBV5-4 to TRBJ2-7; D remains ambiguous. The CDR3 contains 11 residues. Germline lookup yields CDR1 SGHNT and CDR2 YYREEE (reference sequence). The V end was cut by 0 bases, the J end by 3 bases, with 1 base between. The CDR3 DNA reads TGTGCCAGCAGCTTGGACTACGAGCAGTACTTC. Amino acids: CASSLDYEQYF.

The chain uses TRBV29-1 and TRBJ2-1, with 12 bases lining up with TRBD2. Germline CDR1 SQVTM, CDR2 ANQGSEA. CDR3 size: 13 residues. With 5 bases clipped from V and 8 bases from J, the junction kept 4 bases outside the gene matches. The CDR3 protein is CSVFGLAGHEQFF. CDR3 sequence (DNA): TGCAGCGTTTTTGGACTAGCGGGACATGAGCAGTTCTTC.